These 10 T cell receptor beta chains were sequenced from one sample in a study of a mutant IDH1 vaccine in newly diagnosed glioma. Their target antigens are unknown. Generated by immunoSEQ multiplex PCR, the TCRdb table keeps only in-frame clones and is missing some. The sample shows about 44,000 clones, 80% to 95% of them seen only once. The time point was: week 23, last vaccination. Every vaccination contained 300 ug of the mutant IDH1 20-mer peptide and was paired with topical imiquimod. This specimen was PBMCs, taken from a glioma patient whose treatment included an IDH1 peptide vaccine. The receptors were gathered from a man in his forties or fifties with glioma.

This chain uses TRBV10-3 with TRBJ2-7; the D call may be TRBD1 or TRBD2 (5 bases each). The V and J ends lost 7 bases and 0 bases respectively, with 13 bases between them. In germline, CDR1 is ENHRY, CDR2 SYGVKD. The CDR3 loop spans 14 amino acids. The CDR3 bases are TGTGCCATCACCCGGGACCAGAGCTCCTACGAGCAGTACTTC. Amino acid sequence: CAITRDQSSYEQYF.

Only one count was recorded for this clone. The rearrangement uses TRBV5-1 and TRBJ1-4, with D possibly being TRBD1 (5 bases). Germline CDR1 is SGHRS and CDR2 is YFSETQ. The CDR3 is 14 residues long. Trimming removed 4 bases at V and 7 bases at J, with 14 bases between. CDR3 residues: CASSPERGSEKLFF. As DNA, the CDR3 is TGCGCCAGCAGCCCGGAAAGGGGCAGTGAAAAACTGTTTTTT.

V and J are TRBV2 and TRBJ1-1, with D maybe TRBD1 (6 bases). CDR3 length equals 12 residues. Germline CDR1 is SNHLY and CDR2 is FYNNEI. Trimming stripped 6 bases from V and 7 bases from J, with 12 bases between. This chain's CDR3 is CASRLGQLEAFF. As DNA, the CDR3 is TGTGCCAGCAGATTAGGACAGCTTGAAGCTTTCTTT. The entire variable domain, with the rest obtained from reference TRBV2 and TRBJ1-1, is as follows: EPEVTQTPSHQVTQMGQEVILRCVPISNHLYFYWYRQILGQKVEFLVSFYNNEISEKSEIFDDQFSVERPDGSNFTLKIRSTKLEDSAMYFCASRLGQLEAFFGQGTRLTVV.

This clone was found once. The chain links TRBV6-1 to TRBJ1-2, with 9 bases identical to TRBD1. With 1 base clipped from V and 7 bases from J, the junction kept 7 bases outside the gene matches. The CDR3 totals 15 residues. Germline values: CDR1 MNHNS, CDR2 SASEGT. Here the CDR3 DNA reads TGTGCCAGCAGTGAAGTCGGGACAGGGTTCTTTGGCTACACCTTC. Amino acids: CASSEVGTGFFGYTF.

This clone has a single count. The CDR3 DNA reads as TGTGCCAGCAGCGTCCAAGGGACAGGGGCCGCGGAGACCCAGTACTTC. It codes for CASSVQGTGAAETQYF. The chain recombines TRBV9 with TRBJ2-5, with 10 bases that match TRBD1. The CDR3 totals 16 residues. The trim removed 2 bases at V and 5 bases at J, leaving 9 bases unmatched. From germline, CDR1 is SGDLS and CDR2 YYNGEE.

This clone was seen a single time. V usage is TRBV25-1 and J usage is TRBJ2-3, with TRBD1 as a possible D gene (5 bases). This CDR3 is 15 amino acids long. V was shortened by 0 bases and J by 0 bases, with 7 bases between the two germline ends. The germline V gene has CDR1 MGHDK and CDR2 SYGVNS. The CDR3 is CASSEYKGSTDTQYF. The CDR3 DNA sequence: TGTGCCAGCAGTGAATACAAGGGGAGCACAGATACGCAGTATTTT.

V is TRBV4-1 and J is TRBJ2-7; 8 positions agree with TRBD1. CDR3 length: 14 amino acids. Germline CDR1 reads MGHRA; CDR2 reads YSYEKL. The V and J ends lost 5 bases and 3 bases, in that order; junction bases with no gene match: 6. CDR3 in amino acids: CASSFRTGNYEQYF. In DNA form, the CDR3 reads TGCGCCAGCAGCTTCCGGACAGGGAACTACGAGCAGTACTTC.

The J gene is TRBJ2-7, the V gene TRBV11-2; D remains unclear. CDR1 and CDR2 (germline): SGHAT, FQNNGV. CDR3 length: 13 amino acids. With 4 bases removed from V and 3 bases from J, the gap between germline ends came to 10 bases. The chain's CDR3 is CASSSGTYYEQYF. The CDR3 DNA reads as TGTGCCAGCAGCTCCGGAACATACTACGAGCAGTACTTC.

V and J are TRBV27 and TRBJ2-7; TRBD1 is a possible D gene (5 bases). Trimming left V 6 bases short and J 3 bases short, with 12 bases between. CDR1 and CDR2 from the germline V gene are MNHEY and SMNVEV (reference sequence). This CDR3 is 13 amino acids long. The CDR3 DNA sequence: TGTGCCAGCAGCTCCCGTCAGGGCTACGAGCAGTACTTC. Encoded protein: CASSSRQGYEQYF.

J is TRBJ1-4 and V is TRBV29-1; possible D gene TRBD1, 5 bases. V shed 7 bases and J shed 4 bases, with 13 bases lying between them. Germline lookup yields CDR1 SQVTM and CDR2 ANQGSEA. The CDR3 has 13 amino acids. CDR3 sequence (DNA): TGCAGCGCTTACGACAGACATAATGAAAAACTGTTTTTT. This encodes CSAYDRHNEKLFF.